These 16 T cell receptor beta chains share one sample of origin, sequenced in a study of blood T cell repertoires in COVID-19. The table came from immunoSEQ multiplex PCR; TCRdb's copy has only in-frame clones and leaves some out. The table lists some 200,000 clones, 80% to 85% of them singletons. The sample was peripheral blood. Receptors originate from a woman aged 55-75 years with acute or convalescent COVID-19.

The chain recombines TRBV4-1 with TRBJ2-1; D possibly corresponds to TRBD2 (5 bases). The V end lost 0 bases, the J end lost 3 bases, and 15 bases lay between the germline ends. Germline loops: CDR1 MGHRA, CDR2 YSYEKL. CDR3 size: 17 residues. CDR3 in amino acids: CASSQDSVGRVYNEQFF. DNA of the CDR3: TGCGCCAGCAGCCAAGATAGCGTAGGAAGGGTCTACAATGAGCAGTTCTTC.

This clone was seen more than once but under ten times. The rearrangement links TRBV28 to TRBJ2-7; D may be TRBD1 (5 bases). This CDR3 comprises 15 residues. The V gene lost 5 bases and the J gene lost 0 bases, with 14 bases spanning the gap. The germline V gene has CDR1 MDHEN and CDR2 SYDVKM. The CDR3 region has the DNA TGTGCCAGCAGTCCCCACAGGACGAGCTCCTACGAGCAGTACTTC. Translated, it gives CASSPHRTSSYEQYF.

About this clone itself: Other DNA sequences in this specimen translate into the identical CDR3. V usage is TRBV6-5 and J usage is TRBJ1-5, with D possibly matching TRBD1 (5 bases). Germline-derived CDR1 and CDR2 are MNHEY and SVGAGI. There are 13 residues in the CDR3. The V and J ends lost 4 bases and 2 bases respectively, with 6 bases between them. CDR3 DNA sequence: TGTGCCAGCAGTTCACAGGGCAATCAGCCCCAGCATTTT. Translated, it gives CASSSQGNQPQHF.

The gene calls are TRBV2 and TRBJ1-6; 10 nucleotides line up with TRBD1. The length of the CDR3 is 15 residues. Losses at the gene ends were 5 bases for V and 7 bases for J; bases not matched to a gene: 5. The germline V gene has CDR1 SNHLY and CDR2 FYNNEI. CDR3 residues: CASSIPGQGNSPLHF. The CDR3 coding sequence is TGTGCCAGCAGTATACCGGGACAGGGGAATTCACCCCTCCACTTT. Combining the CDR3 with reference TRBV2 and TRBJ1-6 gives the whole variable domain EPEVTQTPSHQVTQMGQEVILRCVPISNHLYFYWYRQILGQKVEFLVSFYNNEISEKSEIFDDQFSVERPDGSNFTLKIRSTKLEDSAMYFCASSIPGQGNSPLHFGNGTRLTVT.

In this sample, this clone turned up once. The chain carries TRBV15 and TRBJ1-5, with 7 positions matching TRBD1. The junction had 8 bases not matched to a gene; V was cut back by 5 bases and J by 4 bases. The CDR3 sequence is 15 residues long. Germline CDR1 LNHNV, CDR2 YYDKDF (reference sequence). The CDR3 nucleotides read TGTGCCACCAGCTCACGGACAGGTTGGAATCAGCCCCAGCATTTT. Amino acids: CATSSRTGWNQPQHF.

In its sample, this clone was seen a few times. This chain connects TRBV19 to TRBJ1-4; 9 nucleotides line up with TRBD1. Germline trimming cut 7 bases from V and 3 bases from J; bases unmatched to any gene: 6. The CDR3 spans 15 residues. Germline V gene sequence: CDR1 LNHDA, CDR2 SQIVND (reference sequence). In DNA, the CDR3 is TGTGCCAGTACCCCGACAGGGGGACCTAATGAAAAACTGTTTTTT. It codes for CASTPTGGPNEKLFF.

In this sample, this clone turned up a few times. The chain links TRBV5-4 to TRBJ2-1; D unclear. Germline V gene lookup returns CDR1 SGHNT and CDR2 YYREEE (reference sequence). V lost 4 bases to trimming and J lost 5 bases, with 10 bases between them. The CDR3 length is 13 residues. In nucleotides, the CDR3 is TGTGCCAGCAGCCTGGACGAGAACAATGAGCAGTTCTTC. Translated: CASSLDENNEQFF.

This sequence joins TRBV11-1 and TRBJ1-5; no definite D call. Germline lookup yields CDR1 SGHAT and CDR2 FQDESV (reference sequence). V lost 0 bases to trimming and J lost 9 bases, with 12 bases between them. The CDR3 has 14 amino acids. For the CDR3, the DNA is TGTGCCAGCAGCTTAGCCCCTGAAACTACGCCCCAGCATTTT. Amino acids: CASSLAPETTPQHF.

The rearrangement links TRBV25-1 to TRBJ1-5, with TRBD1 as a possible D gene (5 bases). V lost 3 bases, J lost 1 base, and 7 bases lay in between. From germline, CDR1 is MGHDK and CDR2 SYGVNS. This CDR3 has 14 residues. CDR3 amino acids: CASSDYRSNQPQHF. CDR3 DNA sequence: TGTGCCAGCAGTGACTACAGGAGCAATCAGCCCCAGCATTTT.

V and J are TRBV5-5 and TRBJ1-3; 10 bases align to TRBD1. Trimming took 4 bases from V and 4 from J; bases not matched to a gene: 5. CDR1 is SGHKS and CDR2 is YYEKEE in the germline V gene (reference sequence). The CDR3 extends over 15 amino acids. CDR3 nucleotide sequence: TGTGCCAGCAGCCTTGGGACAGGGGACGGAAACACCATATATTTT. This translates into CASSLGTGDGNTIYF.

This clone was detected only once. The rearrangement joins TRBV7-9 to TRBJ1-2; D gene unclear. Trimming cost V 2 bases and J 3 bases, with 13 bases left between them. The CDR3 length is 15 residues. Germline V lookup: CDR1 SEHNR, CDR2 FQNEAQ (reference sequence). The CDR3 region has the DNA TGTGCCAGCAGCTTATCCGGGTTTGTAGACTATGGCTACACCTTC. As protein: CASSLSGFVDYGYTF.

CDR3 nucleotides: TGCAGCGTTGATAGGGCCGACAGAATGGTAGGCTACACCTTC. Amino acids: CSVDRADRMVGYTF. V and J are TRBV29-1 and TRBJ1-2; possibly TRBD1 for D (5 bases). CDR3 length: 14 amino acids. V was trimmed by 3 bases and J by 8 bases, leaving 19 bases between them. CDR1 and CDR2 from the germline V gene are SQVTM and ANQGSEA.

The chain links TRBV19 to TRBJ1-1; tentative D call: TRBD1 (6 bases). The CDR3 spans 15 residues. The V end was cut by 6 bases, the J end by 4 bases, with 18 bases between. Germline loops: CDR1 LNHDA, CDR2 SQIVND (reference sequence). This CDR3 is CASRREGQMLTEAFF. The CDR3 nucleotides are TGTGCCAGTAGAAGAGAGGGACAAATGCTCACTGAAGCTTTCTTT.

V and J are TRBV5-4 and TRBJ2-7; D not certain. Trimming took 3 bases from V and 4 from J, leaving 11 bases between them. CDR1 SGHNT and CDR2 YYREEE come from the germline V gene (reference sequence). This CDR3 spans 13 amino acids. The CDR3 nucleotides are TGTGCCAGCAGCTATGATGGCAGGTACGAGCAGTACTTC. It codes for CASSYDGRYEQYF.

The chain uses TRBV30 and TRBJ2-7, with D tentatively TRBD1 (6 bases). V dropped 5 bases and J dropped 1 base, with 9 bases sitting between them. CDR3 length equals 12 residues. Germline CDR1 reads GTSNPN; CDR2 reads SVGIG (reference sequence). CDR3 nucleotides: TGTGCCTGGGGGGACACTTCCTACGAGCAGTACTTC. Its protein is CAWGDTSYEQYF. Looking up the rest from reference TRBV30 and TRBJ2-7 gives the full variable domain: SQTIHQWPATLVQPVGSPLSLECTVEGTSNPNLYWYRQAAGRGLQLLFYSVGIGQISSEVPQNLSASRPQDRQFILSSKKLLLSDSGFYLCAWGDTSYEQYFGPGTRLTVT.

This clone was seen once. The rearrangement joins TRBV3-1 (or the pseudogene TRBV3-2) to TRBJ2-3; 13 bases are a match to TRBD2. J lost 4 bases, V lost 8 bases, and 3 bases had no gene match. CDR1 and CDR2 from the germline V gene are LGHDT and YNNKEL (reference sequence). The length of the CDR3 is 14 residues. CDR3 sequence: CASGTSGVSDTQYF. The DNA of the CDR3 is TGTGCCAGCGGGACTAGCGGGGTGTCAGATACGCAGTATTTT.